The 19 T cell receptor beta chains below come from one sample, sequenced in a study of cytomegalovirus exposure and HLA in healthy donors. PCR employed 60 Vbeta and 13 Jbeta primers. This table comes from immunoSEQ multiplex PCR, and its TCRdb copy is limited to in-frame clones, with some not included. This table has some 87,000 clones, approximately 80% appearing once. Material: PBMCs. Every receptor here comes from a man younger than 45 in good health and CMV-seronegative.

This clone has more than one count but fewer than ten. The chain has TRBV4-3 and TRBJ1-5; D is ambiguous. The germline V gene encodes CDR1 LGHNA and CDR2 YSLEER. V lost 0 bases and J lost 6, with 9 bases in between. The CDR3 totals 14 residues. The CDR3 spells CASSQDLWSQPQHF. CDR3 bases: TGCGCCAGCAGCCAAGATCTGTGGAGTCAGCCCCAGCATTTT.

The rearrangement uses TRBV29-1 and TRBJ2-2; 7 bases fit TRBD2. This CDR3 region has 15 residues. Trimming took 3 bases from V and 3 from J; bases not matched to a gene: 7. CDR1 and CDR2 from the germline V gene are SQVTM and ANQGSEA. CDR3: CSVEAGVLDTGELFF. For the CDR3, the DNA is TGCAGCGTTGAGGCGGGGGTTTTGGACACCGGGGAGCTGTTTTTT.

The chain is built from TRBV7-9 and TRBJ2-7; 9 bases are a match to TRBD2. This CDR3 contains 14 residues. J lost 6 bases, V lost 5 bases, and 8 bases had no gene match. CDR1 is SEHNR and CDR2 is FQNEAQ in the germline V gene (reference sequence). DNA of the CDR3: TGTGCCAGCAGCCCCTCCGGGACTAGCTCCGAGCAGTACTTC. Its translation is CASSPSGTSSEQYF. Combining the CDR3 with reference TRBV7-9 and TRBJ2-7 gives the whole variable domain DTGVSQNPRHKITKRGQNVTFRCDPISEHNRLYWYRQTLGQGPEFLTYFQNEAQLEKSRLLSDRFSAERPKGSFSTLEIQRTEQGDSAMYLCASSPSGTSSEQYFGPGTRLTVT.

V gene TRBV2 combines with J gene TRBJ2-1, with D possibly being TRBD2 (5 bases). The CDR3 runs 14 residues. V was shortened by 7 bases and J by 0 bases, with 10 bases between the two germline ends. Germline lookup yields CDR1 SNHLY and CDR2 FYNNEI. CDR3 sequence (DNA): TGTGCCAGCATCGGACTGAGCTCCTACAATGAGCAGTTCTTC. Translation: CASIGLSSYNEQFF. Drawing the rest from reference TRBV2 and TRBJ2-1, the complete variable domain is EPEVTQTPSHQVTQMGQEVILRCVPISNHLYFYWYRQILGQKVEFLVSFYNNEISEKSEIFDDQFSVERPDGSNFTLKIRSTKLEDSAMYFCASIGLSSYNEQFFGPGTRLTVL.

The V call is TRBV7-8, the J call TRBJ1-3; maybe TRBD1 (5 bases). Germline V gene data show CDR1 as SGHVS and CDR2 as FQNEAQ. This CDR3 is built from 14 residues. V was shortened by 1 base and J by 3 bases, with 7 bases between the two germline ends. The CDR3 is CASSLEGFGNTIYF. The CDR3 DNA reads TGTGCCAGCAGCTTAGAGGGGTTTGGAAACACCATATATTTT.

The CDR3 protein is CASSQVSGLNNSPLHF. CDR3 nucleotides: TGCGCCAGCAGCCAAGTGAGCGGCCTAAATAATTCACCCCTCCACTTT. The chain combines TRBV4-1 with TRBJ1-6; D not resolved. The CDR3 has 16 amino acids. Looked up from germline, CDR1 is MGHRA and CDR2 is YSYEKL. Trimming stripped 1 base from V and 5 bases from J, with 12 bases between.

CDR3 amino acids: CASSLGQGHGYTF. The CDR3 DNA reads as TGTGCCAGCAGCTTGGGACAGGGACATGGCTACACCTTC. The J gene is TRBJ1-2, the V gene TRBV5-4; 7 positions match TRBD1. The CDR3 runs 13 residues. The V gene end was trimmed by 0 bases and the J gene end by 6 bases; junction bases not matched to a gene: 2. CDR1 and CDR2 from the germline V gene are SGHNT and YYREEE (reference sequence).

This clone was observed a handful of times. The rearrangement uses TRBV6-6 and TRBJ2-7, with 10 positions matching TRBD1. V gave up 8 bases and J gave up 5 bases; unmatched junction bases: 9. Looked up from germline, CDR1 is MNHNY and CDR2 is SVGAGI (reference sequence). CDR3 length equals 14 residues. The CDR3 is CASLPGQGSHEQYF. The CDR3 DNA sequence: TGTGCCAGCCTTCCGGGACAGGGGTCTCACGAGCAGTACTTC.

V gene TRBV7-6 combines with J gene TRBJ1-1; D gene uncertain. The ends were cut back, 5 bases at V and 4 bases at J, with 11 bases in the middle. The CDR3 consists of 13 residues. Germline V gives CDR1 SGHVS, CDR2 FNYEAQ. The CDR3 nucleotides read TGTGCCAGCAGCCCCGGACTGGTCACTGAAGCTTTCTTT. It specifies CASSPGLVTEAFF.

V gene TRBV6-4 combines with J gene TRBJ2-1; 8 bases are shared with TRBD2. The V and J ends lost 3 bases and 5 bases, in that order; junction bases with no gene match: 6. The CDR3 totals 15 residues. From germline, CDR1 is MRHNA and CDR2 SNTAGT. CDR3 bases: TGTGCCAGCAGTGAAGGCACTAGCGGAGACAATGAGCAGTTCTTC. Protein: CASSEGTSGDNEQFF.

The rearrangement uses TRBV5-5 and TRBJ1-6; D uncertain. This CDR3 spans 14 amino acids. V lost 6 bases, J lost 11 bases, and 18 bases lay in between. Germline-derived CDR1 and CDR2 are SGHKS and YYEKEE (reference sequence). The CDR3 region has the DNA TGTGCCAGCAACCTACTGGACTACGGAGCACCCCTCCACTTT. Its protein product is CASNLLDYGAPLHF.

Only one count was recorded for this clone. This chain uses TRBV28 with TRBJ2-6; D gene ambiguous. This CDR3 has 16 residues. Trimming took off 3 bases at V and 0 bases at J, with 9 bases between the two ends. CDR1 MDHEN and CDR2 SYDVKM come from the germline V gene. Written as DNA, the CDR3 is TGTGCCAGCAGTTTCCATTCCCCCTCTGGGGCCAACGTCCTGACTTTC. Translating it yields CASSFHSPSGANVLTF. Together with reference TRBV28 and TRBJ2-6, the CDR3 gives the full variable domain: DVKVTQSSRYLVKRTGEKVFLECVQDMDHENMFWYRQDPGLGLRLIYFSYDVKMKEKGDIPEGYSVSREKKERFSLILESASTNQTSMYLCASSFHSPSGANVLTFGAGSRLTVL.

The rearrangement uses TRBV6-1 and TRBJ2-5; TRBD2 matches at 7 bases. CDR3 size: 15 residues. CDR1 and CDR2 (germline): MNHNS, SASEGT. V dropped 4 bases and J dropped 5; count of bases not matched to a gene: 10. Written as DNA, the CDR3 is TGTGCCAGCAGTGTAAGCGGGGTTGGAGGGGAGACCCAGTACTTC. This codes for CASSVSGVGGETQYF.

On this clone itself: At one of its ends the junction is not consistent with the germline gene, which may arise from a read error. Written as DNA, the CDR3 is TGTGCCAGCAGTTTATATTCCGGACAGAATAACGATGGCTACACCTTC. The encoded protein is CASSLYSGQNNDGYTF. This chain connects TRBV28 to TRBJ1-2, with a weak D call TRBD1 (6 bases). The CDR3 is 16 residues long. CDR1 and CDR2 from the germline V gene are MDHEN and SYDVKM.

The chain combines TRBV7-6 with TRBJ2-5; a weak D match, TRBD2 (5 bases). CDR1 is SGHVS and CDR2 is FNYEAQ in the germline V gene. Trimming took 5 bases from V and 5 from J, leaving 15 bases between them. The CDR3 spans 14 residues. The chain's CDR3 is CASSRNGDSETQYF. DNA of the CDR3: TGTGCCAGCAGCCGAAACGGGGATTCGGAGACCCAGTACTTC.

This clone has a handful of counts. This rearrangement joins TRBV5-1 to TRBJ1-6; D is uncertain. The V end was cut by 2 bases, the J end by 2 bases, with 17 bases between. Germline V CDR1 and CDR2: SGHRS, YFSETQ. The length of the CDR3 is 18 residues. CDR3 nucleotide sequence: TGCGCCAGCAGCTTAGCCTACGAATCTGTTCCCTATAATTCACCCCTCCACTTT. Protein: CASSLAYESVPYNSPLHF.

The rearrangement uses TRBV5-1 and TRBJ1-1; tentative D call: TRBD1 (6 bases). The CDR3 extends over 16 amino acids. The ends were cut back, 2 bases at V and 1 base at J, with 15 bases in the middle. CDR1 SGHRS and CDR2 YFSETQ come from the germline V gene. The CDR3 loop is CASSFTPTGTNTEAFF. The CDR3 bases are TGCGCCAGCAGCTTTACACCGACAGGTACGAACACTGAAGCTTTCTTT. The variable domain in full, completed from reference TRBV5-1 and TRBJ1-1, reads KAGVTQTPRYLIKTRGQQVTLSCSPISGHRSVSWYQQTPGQGLQFLFEYFSETQRNKGNFPGRFSGRQFSNSRSEMNVSTLELGDSALYLCASSFTPTGTNTEAFFGQGTRLTVV.

The rearrangement links TRBV11-3 to TRBJ2-5; possible D gene TRBD1, 6 bases. V was shortened by 3 bases and J by 4 bases, with 12 bases between the two germline ends. The CDR3 spans 14 residues. Germline V gene data show CDR1 as SGHNT and CDR2 as YENEEA. For the CDR3, the DNA is TGTGCCAGCAGCTTCCAGGGGATAGGAGAGACCCAGTACTTC. This codes for CASSFQGIGETQYF.

V gene TRBV7-2 combines with J gene TRBJ2-1; D may be TRBD2 (7 bases). Trimming pared 4 bases from V and 9 bases from J, leaving 10 bases between. The CDR3 consists of 12 residues. CDR1 and CDR2 from the germline V gene are SGHTA and FQGNSA. CDR3: CASSSRGGEQFF. For the CDR3, the DNA is TGTGCCAGCAGCTCAAGGGGGGGTGAGCAGTTCTTC.